This is a list of T cell receptor beta chains from one sample in a study of T cells expressing NK-cell markers. Reanalyzing the 5' RACE reads, TCRdb keeps one entry per CDR3 protein, without DNA. In total, the table holds 200,000 to 300,000 distinct CDR3 sequences. Source material: blood T cells: a sorted CD56 or NKG2C T cell subset, CD4+ or CD8+ T cells, or bulk PBMC T cells (not recorded which). The origin of the receptors is a man aged 18 to 30 in good health. Both conserved end residues are part of each CDR3. Fields, in order: J gene, CDR3 length, V gene, CDR3 protein.

TRBJ1-5	15	TRBV2	CASSEFRVGDQPQHF
TRBJ2-4	15	TRBV20-1	CSASRGSSAKNIQYF
TRBJ1-2	14	TRBV12-3/TRBV12-4	CASSRLRGVVGYTF
TRBJ2-5	15	TRBV23-1	CASSQSVGFQETQYF
TRBJ1-2	12	TRBV10-3	CAIGRSNYGYTF
TRBJ1-6	15	TRBV6-5	CASSYSDGYNSPLHF
TRBJ1-1	14	TRBV7-9	CASSFAEGTGGAFF
TRBJ2-3	13	TRBV6-1	CASRKDLTDTQYF
TRBJ2-7	12	TRBV20-1	CSATGTPVGQYF
TRBJ2-1	13	TRBV29-1	CSVETIAGNEQFF
TRBJ1-1	16	TRBV5-4	CASSLGTGGWYTEAFF
TRBJ1-1	14	TRBV15	CATSRGHTNTEAFF
TRBJ2-3	15	TRBV7-6	CASSLAGASTDTQYF
TRBJ1-5	14	TRBV6-1	CASNTDRVVQPQHF
TRBJ1-2	12	TRBV9	CASSVGVGGYTF
TRBJ2-5	13	TRBV20-1	CSARVQAPGTQYF
TRBJ2-7	16	TRBV23-1	CASSRSKLQGPYEQYF
TRBJ2-2	14	TRBV10-3	CAILTGVDSGELFF
TRBJ1-1	17	TRBV9	CASSVDPPSAMNTEAFF
TRBJ1-1	16	TRBV7-3	CASSSTTGAMNTEAFF
TRBJ2-7	13	TRBV6-2/TRBV6-3	CASSYNGYYEQYF
TRBJ2-3	17	TRBV6-5	CASSYSKGQGGRDTQYF
TRBJ2-3	17	TRBV5-4	CASSLGSSGRAGDTQYF
TRBJ2-3	13	TRBV18	CASSPPSTDTQYF
TRBJ1-5	13	TRBV6-4	CASSAGSGQPQHF
TRBJ2-7	11	TRBV20-1	CSAEDSWEQYF
TRBJ2-7	16	TRBV5-1	CASSLGLAAGSYEQYF
TRBJ2-7	13	TRBV12-3/TRBV12-4	CASSLVNADEQYF
TRBJ2-1	14	TRBV20-1	CSAQDRARYNEQFF
TRBJ2-3	16	TRBV20-1	CSAPRGLAGARDTQYF
TRBJ1-1	15	TRBV3-1	CASSPRQGAGTEAFF
TRBJ2-5	14	TRBV24-1	CATSDFGQGETQYF
TRBJ2-7	15	TRBV5-1	CASRPQPGGPYEQYF
TRBJ1-2	14	TRBV10-3	CAILSQGEDYGYTF
TRBJ1-2	14	TRBV12-3/TRBV12-4	CASSAGGIGSGYTF
TRBJ2-3	13	TRBV5-1	CASSGGDTDTQYF
TRBJ2-2	11	TRBV28	CASSSTGELFF
TRBJ1-1	13	TRBV5-1	CASRGDVNTEAFF
TRBJ1-6	13	TRBV7-9	CASSLASGSPLHF
TRBJ1-2	13	TRBV6-2/TRBV6-3	CASSPEINYGYTF
TRBJ2-1	16	TRBV20-1	CSASWGRGSPYNEQFF
TRBJ2-2	12	TRBV10-3	CAISGGVGELFF
TRBJ2-3	14	TRBV24-1	CATSDLWSGDTQYF
TRBJ1-5	17	TRBV6-1	CASSEAVRASGNQPQHF
TRBJ1-6	15	TRBV12-3/TRBV12-4	CASSDRDRDNSPLHF
TRBJ2-5	13	TRBV10-3	CAISAGERETQYF
TRBJ2-1	13	TRBV29-1	CSGYLAGVGEQFF
TRBJ2-2	13	TRBV27	CASSLWTSGELFF
TRBJ2-2	16	TRBV20-1	CSAKDPSGRASGELFF
TRBJ2-2	15	TRBV12-3/TRBV12-4	CASSFADWGTGELFF
TRBJ2-7	12	TRBV3-1	CASSQGGGKPYF
TRBJ2-7	16	TRBV29-1	CSVGTVFGRSSYEQYF
TRBJ2-5	14	TRBV12-3/TRBV12-4	CASRRRELQETQYF
TRBJ2-1	14	TRBV12-3/TRBV12-4	CATETGGIYNEQFF